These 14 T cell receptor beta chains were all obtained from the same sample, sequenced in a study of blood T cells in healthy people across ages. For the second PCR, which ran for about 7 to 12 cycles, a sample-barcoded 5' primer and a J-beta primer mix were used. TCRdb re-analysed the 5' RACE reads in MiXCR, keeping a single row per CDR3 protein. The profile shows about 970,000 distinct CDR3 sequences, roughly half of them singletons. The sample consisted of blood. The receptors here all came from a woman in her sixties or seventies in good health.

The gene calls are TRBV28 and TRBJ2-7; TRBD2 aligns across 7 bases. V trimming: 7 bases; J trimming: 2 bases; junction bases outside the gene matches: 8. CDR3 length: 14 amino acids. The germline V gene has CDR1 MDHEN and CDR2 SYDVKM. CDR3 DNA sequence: TGTGCCAGCATCGGTAGCGGGTTCACCTACGAGCAGTACTTC. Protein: CASIGSGFTYEQYF. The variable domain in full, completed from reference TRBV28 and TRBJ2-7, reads DVKVTQSSRYLVKRTGEKVFLECVQDMDHENMFWYRQDPGLGLRLIYFSYDVKMKEKGDIPEGYSVSREKKERFSLILESASTNQTSMYLCASIGSGFTYEQYFGPGTRLTVT.

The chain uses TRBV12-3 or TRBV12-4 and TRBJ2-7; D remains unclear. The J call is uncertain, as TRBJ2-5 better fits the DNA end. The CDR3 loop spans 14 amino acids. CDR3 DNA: TGTGCCAGCAGTACCGCAGGAGTTATTTGGACCCAGTACTTC. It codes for CASSTAGVIWTQYF.

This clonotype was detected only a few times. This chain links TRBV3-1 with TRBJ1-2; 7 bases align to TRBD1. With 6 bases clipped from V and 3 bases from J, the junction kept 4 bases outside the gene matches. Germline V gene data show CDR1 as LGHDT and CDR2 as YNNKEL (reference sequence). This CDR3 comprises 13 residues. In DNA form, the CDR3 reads TGTGCCAGCAGAGCTACAGGGGACTATGGCTACACCTTC. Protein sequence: CASRATGDYGYTF.

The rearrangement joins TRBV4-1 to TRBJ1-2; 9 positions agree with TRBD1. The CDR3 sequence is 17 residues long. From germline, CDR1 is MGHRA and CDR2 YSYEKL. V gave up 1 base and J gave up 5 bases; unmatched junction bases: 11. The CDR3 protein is CASSQVQGAPRTYGYTF. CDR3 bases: TGCGCCAGCAGCCAAGTACAGGGGGCTCCCCGAACTTATGGCTACACCTTC.

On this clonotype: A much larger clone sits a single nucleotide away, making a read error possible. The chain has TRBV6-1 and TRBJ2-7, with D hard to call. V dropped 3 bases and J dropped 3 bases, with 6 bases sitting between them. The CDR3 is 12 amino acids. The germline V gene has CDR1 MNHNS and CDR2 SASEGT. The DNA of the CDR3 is TGTGCCAGCAGTGACACCAACTACGAGCAGTACTTC. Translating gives CASSDTNYEQYF.

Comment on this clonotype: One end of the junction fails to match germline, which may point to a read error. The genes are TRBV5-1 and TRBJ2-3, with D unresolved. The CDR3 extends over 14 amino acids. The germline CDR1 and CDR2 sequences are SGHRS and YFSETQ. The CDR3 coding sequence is TGCACCAGCAGCTTTTGGGGAATCGCAGATACGCAGTATTTT. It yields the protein CTSSFWGIADTQYF.

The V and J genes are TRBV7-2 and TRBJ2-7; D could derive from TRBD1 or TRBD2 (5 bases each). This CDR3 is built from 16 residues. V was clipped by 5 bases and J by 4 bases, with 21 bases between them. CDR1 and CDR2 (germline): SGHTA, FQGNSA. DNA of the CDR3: TGTGCCAGCAGCCCTACCCCGGACACTGGCGGGTACGAGCAGTACTTC. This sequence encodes CASSPTPDTGGYEQYF.

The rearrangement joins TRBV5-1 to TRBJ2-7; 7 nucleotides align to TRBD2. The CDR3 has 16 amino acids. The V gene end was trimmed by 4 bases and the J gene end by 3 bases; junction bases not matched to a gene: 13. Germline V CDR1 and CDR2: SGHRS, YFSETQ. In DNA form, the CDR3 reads TGCGCCAGCAGCGGGGGGACTATCGGGCTAAACTACGAGCAGTACTTC. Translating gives CASSGGTIGLNYEQYF.

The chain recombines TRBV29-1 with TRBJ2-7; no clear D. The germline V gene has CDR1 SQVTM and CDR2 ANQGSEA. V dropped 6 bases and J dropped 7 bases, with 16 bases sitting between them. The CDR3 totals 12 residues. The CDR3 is CSVYIPHNEQYF. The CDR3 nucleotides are TGCAGCGTCTACATTCCCCATAATGAGCAGTACTTC.

CDR3 in amino acids: CASSLWDTRNEKLFF. The CDR3 nucleotides read TGTGCCAGCAGCCTCTGGGACACGCGTAATGAAAAACTGTTTTTT. This chain links TRBV3-1 with TRBJ1-4; tentatively, D is TRBD1 (6 bases). The germline CDR1 and CDR2 sequences are LGHDT and YNNKEL (reference sequence). Between the trimmed V and J ends, which lost 4 bases and 4 bases, there was a span of 13 bases. The CDR3 length is 15 residues.

In nucleotides, the CDR3 is TGTGCCATCAGTGGGCTAGCGGGAGGTTTCGAGACCCAGTACTTC. This codes for CAISGLAGGFETQYF. The chain has TRBV10-3 and TRBJ2-5; 11 nucleotides line up with TRBD2. CDR1 is ENHRY and CDR2 is SYGVKD in the germline V gene. This CDR3 region has 15 residues. The V segment lost 4 bases and the J segment 5 bases; nucleotides outside the gene matches: 6.

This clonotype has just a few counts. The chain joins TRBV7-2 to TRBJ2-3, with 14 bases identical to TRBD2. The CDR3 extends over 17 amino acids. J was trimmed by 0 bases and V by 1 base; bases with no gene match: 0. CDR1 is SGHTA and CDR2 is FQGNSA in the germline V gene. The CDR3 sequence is CASSLGTSGRSTDTQYF. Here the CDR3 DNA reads TGTGCCAGCAGCTTAGGGACTAGCGGGAGGAGCACAGATACGCAGTATTTT.

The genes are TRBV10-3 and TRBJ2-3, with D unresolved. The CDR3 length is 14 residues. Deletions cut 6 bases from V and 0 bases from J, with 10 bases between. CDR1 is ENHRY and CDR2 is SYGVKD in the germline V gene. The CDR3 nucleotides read TGTGCCATCAGCGTACGGCGAAGCACAGATACGCAGTATTTT. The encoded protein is CAISVRRSTDTQYF.

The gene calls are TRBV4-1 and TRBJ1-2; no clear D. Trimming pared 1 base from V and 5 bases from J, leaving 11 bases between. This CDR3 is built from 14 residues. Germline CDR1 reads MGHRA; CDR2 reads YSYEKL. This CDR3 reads CASSQVSGLYGYTF. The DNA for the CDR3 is TGCGCCAGCAGCCAAGTTTCCGGACTTTATGGCTACACCTTC.